This entry lists 30 T cell receptor beta chains sequenced from one sample in a study of T cells in Graves' hyperthyroidism and ophthalmopathy. TCR beta CDR3 regions were amplified from RNA transcripts. The HTBI primer set was used in a first-round RT-PCR of the TCR CDR3. TCRdb re-called the multiplex PCR reads with MiXCR, one entry per CDR3 protein. Here the sample spans 700,000 to 950,000 distinct CDR3 sequences, 35% being singletons. The sequenced sample was blood. Source of these receptors: a woman aged 40 to 50 with Graves' hyperthyroidism.

This clonotype was detected ten times or more. This chain links TRBV19 with TRBJ2-5; 9 bases align to TRBD2. The CDR3 is 15 amino acids. V lost 7 bases, J lost 5 bases, and 11 bases stayed unmatched. Germline V lookup: CDR1 LNHDA, CDR2 SQIVND (reference sequence). CDR3 loop: CASTAAGGDGETQYF. CDR3 nucleotide sequence: TGTGCCAGTACCGCTGCGGGAGGGGACGGTGAGACCCAGTACTTC.

The J gene is TRBJ1-6, the V gene TRBV10-3, with 8 bases fitting TRBD1. From germline, CDR1 is ENHRY and CDR2 SYGVKD. J lost 7 bases, V lost 7 bases, and 9 bases had no gene match. The CDR3 has 15 amino acids. This chain's CDR3 is CAINRQGQANSPLHF. The CDR3 coding sequence is TGTGCCATCAACCGTCAGGGACAGGCAAATTCACCCCTCCACTTT.

This clonotype was seen at least ten times. This chain links TRBV7-2 with TRBJ1-2; no clear D. Trimming removed 2 bases from V and 0 bases from J, with 4 bases in between. CDR1 and CDR2 (germline): SGHTA, FQGNSA. The CDR3 runs to 13 residues. CDR3 region: CASSLLANYGYTF. For the CDR3, the DNA is TGTGCCAGCAGCTTATTGGCTAACTATGGCTACACCTTC.

This clonotype was seen ten or more times. The V call is TRBV7-2, the J call TRBJ2-7; TRBD1 matches at 10 bases. CDR1 and CDR2 (germline): SGHTA, FQGNSA. V was clipped by 5 bases and J by 4 bases; unmatched bases: 8. The CDR3 sequence is 15 residues long. The CDR3 DNA sequence: TGTGCCAGCAGCCCGGCCGGGACAGGGGAATACGAGCAGTACTTC. This translates into CASSPAGTGEYEQYF.

The J gene is TRBJ2-5, the V gene TRBV20-1, with 8 bases matching TRBD2. Germline V gene data show CDR1 as DFQATT and CDR2 as SNEGSKA (reference sequence). The CDR3 spans 15 residues. With 0 bases clipped from V and 3 bases from J, the junction kept 6 bases outside the gene matches. CDR3 DNA sequence: TGCAGTGCTAGAGATGCGGTAGCGGGGAAAGAGACCCAGTACTTC. Residues: CSARDAVAGKETQYF.

The DNA of the CDR3 is TGTGCCAGCAGCCCGATCATACAGGGGTCCTCAATCCTTCCCTACGAGCAGTACTTC. Amino acid sequence: CASSPIIQGSSILPYEQYF. The chain carries TRBV7-9 and TRBJ2-7, with 7 bases that match TRBD1. Germline V lookup: CDR1 SEHNR, CDR2 FQNEAQ (reference sequence). The CDR3 contains 19 residues. V lost 5 bases to trimming and J lost 2 bases; unmatched junction nucleotides: 21.

This clonotype was counted only a few times. The chain recombines TRBV6-2 or TRBV6-3 with TRBJ1-5, with no clear D. CDR1 MNHEY and CDR2 SVGEGT come from the germline V gene. V was shortened by 6 bases and J by 0 bases, with 12 bases between the two germline ends. This CDR3 spans 15 amino acids. The CDR3: CASSSPSYSNQPQHF. In DNA, the CDR3 is TGTGCCAGCAGCTCCCCCAGTTATAGCAATCAGCCCCAGCATTTT.

This clonotype was recorded a few times. A much larger clonotype is one base distant, so this may be a read error. In DNA, the CDR3 is TGTGCCGGCACTCGGACAGGGAGGAACACTGAAGCTTTCTTT. It codes for CAGTRTGRNTEAFF. The rearrangement links TRBV2 to TRBJ1-1; 8 nucleotides match TRBD1. CDR3 length: 14 residues. V was clipped by 11 bases and J by 1 base; unmatched bases: 9. The germline gives CDR1 SNHLY, CDR2 FYNNEI.

The chain is built from TRBV20-1 and TRBJ2-1, with D perhaps TRBD1 (5 bases). Per germline, CDR1 DFQATT and CDR2 SNEGSKA (reference sequence). Trimming removed 5 bases at V and 8 bases at J, with 16 bases between. This CDR3 region has 13 residues. The chain's CDR3 is CSADSMVWDEQFF. CDR3 bases: TGCAGTGCTGACAGTATGGTTTGGGATGAGCAGTTCTTC.

This clonotype came up many times. The chain is built from TRBV19 and TRBJ2-2; TRBD2 might be the D (6 bases). The germline V gene encodes CDR1 LNHDA and CDR2 SQIVND (reference sequence). This CDR3 spans 13 amino acids. V shed 3 bases and J shed 7 bases, with 9 bases lying between them. The CDR3 DNA is TGTGCCAGTAGTATCGGGGAGGTCGGGGAGCTGTTTTTT. Amino acids: CASSIGEVGELFF.

The table lists this clonotype with many counts. This chain links TRBV9 with TRBJ1-4; D remains ambiguous. Per germline, CDR1 SGDLS and CDR2 YYNGEE. The CDR3 is made up of 15 amino acids. V shed 6 bases and J shed 4 bases, with 16 bases lying between them. The CDR3 DNA is TGTGCCAGCAATCCCCACCCTAGAAGTAATGAAAAACTGTTTTTT. Protein sequence: CASNPHPRSNEKLFF.

The chain carries TRBV6-1 and TRBJ2-2; maybe TRBD2 (5 bases). Trimming took off 6 bases at V and 6 bases at J, with 14 bases between the two ends. The CDR3 totals 14 residues. CDR1 is MNHNS, CDR2 SASEGT, per germline. CDR3 in DNA: TGTGCCAGCAGCAAATCTACTAGGGCCGGGGAGCTGTTTTTT. Translating it yields CASSKSTRAGELFF.

The genes are TRBV9 and TRBJ2-7; D remains unclear. The end of the DNA fits TRBJ2-1 better, so the J call may be wrong. There are 13 residues in the CDR3. CDR1 is SGDLS and CDR2 is YYNGEE in the germline V gene. The CDR3 here is CASSVPPYNEQFF. The CDR3 DNA reads as TGTGCCAGCAGCGTCCCTCCGTACAATGAGCAGTTCTTC.

This clonotype showed up just once. J is TRBJ1-1 and V is TRBV7-9; 10 bases map to TRBD1. Germline trimming cut 5 bases from V and 4 bases from J; bases unmatched to any gene: 10. Germline CDR1 and CDR2: SEHNR and FQNEAQ (reference sequence). The CDR3 loop spans 16 amino acids. CDR3 DNA: TGTGCCAGCAGCCCCTGGGACAGGGGACAGGGCACTGAAGCTTTCTTT. Translation: CASSPWDRGQGTEAFF.

This clonotype was seen ten or more times. J is TRBJ1-2 and V is TRBV10-1; no clear D. The CDR3 covers 10 residues. Germline CDR1 and CDR2: WNHNN and SYGVQD (reference sequence). Trimming shortened V by 6 bases and J by 5 bases, and 4 bases separated the two germline ends. The chain's CDR3 is CASRTYGYTF. CDR3 DNA: TGCGCCAGCAGGACTTATGGCTACACCTTC.

The J gene is TRBJ1-1, the V gene TRBV18, with no clear D. CDR1 is KGHSH and CDR2 is LQKENI in the germline V gene. This CDR3 is 15 amino acids long. Trimming removed 1 base at V and 1 base at J, with 10 bases between. CDR3 residues: CASSPRDGPNTEAFF. As DNA, the CDR3 is TGTGCCAGCTCACCACGAGACGGACCGAACACTGAAGCTTTCTTT.

The table lists this clonotype with a few counts. The gene calls are TRBV6-5 and TRBJ2-7, with D hard to call. CDR1 and CDR2 (germline): MNHEY, SVGAGI. There are 15 residues in the CDR3. V was shortened by 5 bases and J by 2 bases, with 16 bases between the two germline ends. The CDR3: CASSLTANPTYEQYF. The CDR3 DNA sequence: TGTGCCAGCAGTCTAACAGCTAACCCTACCTACGAGCAGTACTTC.

In this sample, this clonotype turned up a few times. The gene calls are TRBV12-3 or TRBV12-4 and TRBJ2-7, with D maybe TRBD1 (6 bases). The CDR3 is made up of 14 amino acids. Trimming removed 3 bases at V and 3 bases at J, with 12 bases between. The DNA for the CDR3 is TGTGCCAGCAGTTTCCCAGGGGTTGGCTACGAGCAGTACTTC. This translates into CASSFPGVGYEQYF.

With regard to this clonotype: A single base separates this from a much larger clone, so it may be a read error. The chain uses TRBV7-9 and TRBJ2-2; D gene uncertain. The CDR3 runs to 12 residues. CDR1 and CDR2 from the germline V gene are SEHNR and FQNEAQ (reference sequence). Trimming left V 5 bases short and J 6 bases short, with 7 bases between. The CDR3 DNA follows: TGTGCCAGCAGCACGGACGCCGGGGAGCTGTTTTTT. It is translated as CASSTDAGELFF.

As regards this clonotype: A clone one base away is much larger, so this may be a read error. V and J are TRBV10-3 and TRBJ2-7; 7 bases are a match to TRBD1. The CDR3 contains 15 residues. V shed 9 bases, J shed 4 bases, and the junction held 15 bases outside the gene matches. Germline values: CDR1 ENHRY, CDR2 SYGVKD. CDR3 nucleotide sequence: TGTGCCATTAGATGGGGTGGGGACAGAGATTACGAGCAGTACTTC. Translating gives CAIRWGGDRDYEQYF.

The rearrangement joins TRBV20-1 to TRBJ1-2, with unresolved D. Germline lookup yields CDR1 DFQATT and CDR2 SNEGSKA (reference sequence). The CDR3 spans 13 residues. The ends were cut back, 2 bases at V and 4 bases at J, with 11 bases in the middle. The CDR3 loop reads CSARQQSGYGYTF. The DNA for the CDR3 is TGCAGTGCTAGACAACAGTCAGGCTATGGCTACACCTTC.

The CDR3 nucleotides read TGTGCCAGCAGTCAGCAAATGGGAAATCAGCCCCAGCATTTT. This translates into CASSQQMGNQPQHF. The V gene is TRBV28, the J gene TRBJ1-5, with D unresolved. The V end lost 5 bases, the J end lost 4 bases, and 12 bases lay between the germline ends. Per the germline V gene, CDR1 is MDHEN and CDR2 is SYDVKM. The CDR3 consists of 14 residues.

About this clonotype: A much larger clone differs from this one at a single base, so this may be a read error. The chain has TRBV7-9 and TRBJ1-5; no clear D. Per the germline V gene, CDR1 is SEHNR and CDR2 is FQNEAQ (reference sequence). The CDR3 sequence is 14 residues long. V lost 8 bases and J 8 bases, leaving 19 bases between the germline ends. The CDR3 DNA sequence: TGTGCCAGCCCACTCCCGAGAGGATTAAAGCCCCAGCATTTT. This encodes CASPLPRGLKPQHF.

There are many counts of this clonotype. V usage is TRBV6-6 and J usage is TRBJ2-5, with 8 bases fitting TRBD1. The length of the CDR3 is 15 residues. Looked up from germline, CDR1 is MNHNY and CDR2 is SVGAGI (reference sequence). The V and J ends lost 5 bases and 5 bases, in that order; junction bases with no gene match: 10. The CDR3 DNA reads TGTGCCAGCAGTCGAAAACAGGGGGGTGTCGAGACCCAGTACTTC. Translating gives CASSRKQGGVETQYF.

The gene calls are TRBV2 and TRBJ2-7; TRBD2 might be the D (7 bases). The germline V and J ends were trimmed by 2 bases and 1 base, with 18 bases remaining between them. Per the germline V gene, CDR1 is SNHLY and CDR2 is FYNNEI. The CDR3 extends over 17 amino acids. As DNA, the CDR3 is TGTGCCAGCAGTGAACTGGGGGGGCGGGAGAGGTCCTACGAGCAGTACTTC. It encodes CASSELGGRERSYEQYF. Based on the CDR3 plus reference TRBV2 and TRBJ2-7, the full variable domain is EPEVTQTPSHQVTQMGQEVILRCVPISNHLYFYWYRQILGQKVEFLVSFYNNEISEKSEIFDDQFSVERPDGSNFTLKIRSTKLEDSAMYFCASSELGGRERSYEQYFGPGTRLTVT.

A few counts support this clonotype. V usage is TRBV6-5 and J usage is TRBJ2-5; no firm D call. This CDR3 contains 12 residues. Germline lookup yields CDR1 MNHEY and CDR2 SVGAGI. V was clipped by 8 bases and J by 2 bases, with 9 bases between them. Here the CDR3 DNA reads TGTGCCAGCGGAGACCGTCAAGAGACCCAGTACTTC. Encoded protein: CASGDRQETQYF.

The J gene is TRBJ1-4, the V gene TRBV7-2; maybe TRBD1 (6 bases). Between the trimmed V and J ends, which lost 3 bases and 10 bases, there was a span of 30 bases. Germline V lookup: CDR1 SGHTA, CDR2 FQGNSA. The CDR3 sequence is 19 residues long. The DNA for the CDR3 is TGTGCCAGCAGCTTTTTCCCTTGGACAGAGGCTGCCCTAATCGTAAAACTGTTTTTT. Translated, it gives CASSFFPWTEAALIVKLFF.

This clonotype was observed a handful of times. V and J are TRBV20-1 and TRBJ2-7; TRBD2 matches 7 bases. Germline lookup yields CDR1 DFQATT and CDR2 SNEGSKA (reference sequence). CDR3 size: 17 residues. CDR3 protein: CSLDGGTLRGVGYEQYF. The CDR3 nucleotides are TGCAGCTTAGACGGGGGGACCCTCCGAGGCGTTGGCTACGAGCAGTACTTC.

In its sample, this clonotype was seen a few times. V is TRBV10-3 and J is TRBJ2-7; the D gene is possibly TRBD1 (6 bases). The CDR3 is 14 amino acids. V lost 4 bases and J 3 bases, leaving 13 bases between the germline ends. CDR1 is ENHRY, CDR2 SYGVKD, per germline. CDR3 region: CAISGPGTSYEQYF. CDR3 in DNA: TGTGCCATCAGTGGTCCCGGGACAAGCTACGAGCAGTACTTC.

The count of this clonotype is one. This may stem from a read error, because a much larger clone lies one nucleotide away. The chain uses TRBV10-3 and TRBJ1-1; the D is unclear. Trimming pared 5 bases from V and 5 bases from J, leaving 9 bases between. Germline CDR1 ENHRY, CDR2 SYGVKD. The CDR3 is 12 residues long. The chain's CDR3 is CAISKSWTEAFF. The DNA for the CDR3 is TGTGCCATCAGTAAGAGCTGGACTGAAGCTTTCTTT.